The 23 T cell receptor beta chains presented below share a single source sample, sequenced in a study of cytomegalovirus exposure and HLA in healthy donors. TCRdb keeps only in-frame clones here, not all; method: immunoSEQ multiplex PCR. The data show 150,000 or so clones, about 87% seen once. Material: PBMCs. The receptors shown here come from a young woman in good health and CMV-seropositive.

This chain uses TRBV4-1 with TRBJ2-1, with 9 bases matching TRBD1. The CDR3 spans 17 residues. The V and J ends lost 2 bases and 3 bases, in that order; junction bases with no gene match: 8. Germline CDR1 MGHRA, CDR2 YSYEKL. This chain's CDR3 is CASSQSAWDRVYNEQFF. CDR3 nucleotide sequence: TGCGCCAGCAGCCAATCGGCTTGGGACAGGGTCTACAATGAGCAGTTCTTC.

The chain uses TRBV5-1 and TRBJ2-2; tentative D call: TRBD2 (5 bases). Trimming took off 0 bases at V and 5 bases at J, with 14 bases between the two ends. Germline assignment: CDR1 SGHRS and CDR2 YFSETQ. The CDR3 length is 16 residues. In DNA form, the CDR3 reads TGCGCCAGCAGCTTGGTAGGAGCTTCGGGAACCGGGGAGCTGTTTTTT. Translation: CASSLVGASGTGELFF. Full variable domain (rest looked up from reference TRBV5-1 and TRBJ2-2): KAGVTQTPRYLIKTRGQQVTLSCSPISGHRSVSWYQQTPGQGLQFLFEYFSETQRNKGNFPGRFSGRQFSNSRSEMNVSTLELGDSALYLCASSLVGASGTGELFFGEGSRLTVL.

This chain connects TRBV27 to TRBJ2-7; a weak D match, TRBD1 (5 bases). Deletions cut 4 bases from V and 2 bases from J, with 9 bases between. Germline V gene data show CDR1 as MNHEY and CDR2 as SMNVEV (reference sequence). The CDR3 is made up of 13 amino acids. The CDR3: CASSWGVTYEQYF. CDR3 coding DNA: TGTGCCAGCAGTTGGGGCGTCACCTACGAGCAGTACTTC.

The rearrangement joins TRBV2 to TRBJ2-7; 8 bases fit TRBD2. Looked up from germline, CDR1 is SNHLY and CDR2 is FYNNEI. J was trimmed by 5 bases and V by 2 bases; bases with no gene match: 8. The CDR3 is 15 amino acids. CDR3 amino acids: CASSERRGDPHEQYF. CDR3 bases: TGTGCCAGCAGTGAACGGCGGGGGGACCCCCACGAGCAGTACTTC.

This chain uses TRBV28 with TRBJ1-2; 9 bases map to TRBD1. From germline, CDR1 is MDHEN and CDR2 SYDVKM. CDR3 size: 13 residues. V lost 6 bases and J lost 7; bases outside the gene matches: 6. As DNA, the CDR3 is TGTGCCAGCAGCCTGGGACAGGGAGGTGGCTACACCTTC. It encodes CASSLGQGGGYTF.

The chain's CDR3 is CSATPVIGYTF. CDR3 in DNA: TGCAGTGCTACCCCGGTAATTGGCTACACCTTC. The J gene is TRBJ1-2, the V gene TRBV20-1; D unclear. Germline values: CDR1 DFQATT, CDR2 SNEGSKA (reference sequence). The CDR3 is made up of 11 amino acids. Between the trimmed V and J ends, which lost 4 bases and 7 bases, there was a span of 10 bases.

For the CDR3, the DNA is TGTGCCAGCAGCCACACTAGCGCGGGTATCTACGAGCAGTACTTC. Protein: CASSHTSAGIYEQYF. The chain is built from TRBV5-8 and TRBJ2-7, with 7 bases aligning to TRBD2. Trimming cost V 4 bases and J 3 bases; bases outside gene matches: 10. CDR3 size: 15 residues. Per germline, CDR1 SGHTS and CDR2 YDEGEE.

This chain connects TRBV11-3 to TRBJ2-2; 10 bases map to TRBD1. J was trimmed by 2 bases and V by 6 bases; bases with no gene match: 15. The CDR3 runs to 19 residues. Germline V gene lookup returns CDR1 SGHNT and CDR2 YENEEA. CDR3: CASRLYGYGTGVNTGELFF. The CDR3 DNA reads TGTGCCAGCAGGTTATACGGCTATGGGACAGGGGTTAACACCGGGGAGCTGTTTTTT. Variable domain in full (rest from reference TRBV11-3 and TRBJ2-2): EAGVVQSPRYKIIEKKQPVAFWCNPISGHNTLYWYLQNLGQGPELLIRYENEEAVDDSQLPKDRFSAERLKGVDSTLKIQPAELGDSAVYLCASRLYGYGTGVNTGELFFGEGSRLTVL.

The CDR3 DNA is TGTGCCAGCTCGGGTAGCTCCTACAATGAGCAGTTCTTC. Protein: CASSGSSYNEQFF. The rearrangement joins TRBV2 to TRBJ2-1; D is unresolved. The V and J ends lost 8 bases and 0 bases respectively, with 8 bases between them. The germline CDR1 and CDR2 sequences are SNHLY and FYNNEI. The CDR3 spans 13 residues.

This chain links TRBV2 with TRBJ1-2, with no clear D. Germline V gene data show CDR1 as SNHLY and CDR2 as FYNNEI. The CDR3 covers 16 residues. Between the trimmed V and J ends, which lost 4 bases and 6 bases, there was a span of 21 bases. CDR3 nucleotide sequence: TGTGCCAGCAGTGCGGAGGAGTACCTCCCGCGAAATGGCTACACCTTC. This translates into CASSAEEYLPRNGYTF.

V usage is TRBV5-6 and J usage is TRBJ2-7; D unresolved. Germline-derived CDR1 and CDR2 are SGHDT and YYEEEE. V lost 3 bases and J lost 2, with 12 bases in between. This CDR3 region has 14 residues. CDR3 in DNA: TGTGCCAGCAGCTCAATAACAGAGACCTACGAGCAGTACTTC. Protein sequence: CASSSITETYEQYF.

The chain carries TRBV10-3 and TRBJ1-4; D perhaps matches TRBD1 (5 bases). The CDR3 contains 16 residues. The V gene lost 3 bases and the J gene lost 4 bases, with 15 bases spanning the gap. The germline V gene encodes CDR1 ENHRY and CDR2 SYGVKD. The CDR3 DNA sequence: TGTGCCATCAGTGATCCCTTGGGAGGGGTTAATGAAAAACTGTTTTTT. Amino acids: CAISDPLGGVNEKLFF.

This chain joins TRBV2 and TRBJ2-1; weak D call: TRBD1 (5 bases). This CDR3 is built from 14 residues. The V gene's germline CDR1 is SNHLY and CDR2 FYNNEI. Trimming took 1 base from V and 7 from J, leaving 11 bases between them. This CDR3 reads CASSEEGGANEQFF. CDR3 bases: TGTGCCAGCAGTGAAGAGGGTGGGGCAAATGAGCAGTTCTTC.

This chain uses TRBV2 with TRBJ2-7; 9 bases fit TRBD2. The CDR3 is made up of 19 amino acids. The junction had 18 bases not matched to a gene; V was cut back by 6 bases and J by 0 bases. CDR1 is SNHLY and CDR2 is FYNNEI in the germline V gene. CDR3 sequence: CASSRSHPGLAASSYEQYF. DNA of the CDR3: TGTGCCAGCAGCCGCTCCCATCCGGGACTAGCCGCGAGCTCCTACGAGCAGTACTTC.

The CDR3 sequence: CASSPPGGGGQPQHF. The DNA of the CDR3 is TGTGCCAGCAGCCCACCAGGGGGCGGTGGACAGCCCCAGCATTTT. The chain combines TRBV7-9 with TRBJ1-5; TRBD1 agrees at 8 bases. The CDR3 sequence is 15 residues long. Germline assignment: CDR1 SEHNR and CDR2 FQNEAQ (reference sequence). Losses at the gene ends were 5 bases for V and 7 bases for J; bases not matched to a gene: 10.

The CDR3, as DNA: TGTGCCAGCAGTTTCTGGCCCGCCATACATACGCAGTATTTT. Residues: CASSFWPAIHTQYF. The chain has TRBV28 and TRBJ2-3; D not certain. Trimming pared 3 bases from V and 7 bases from J, leaving 14 bases between. The CDR3 is 14 residues long. From germline, CDR1 is MDHEN and CDR2 SYDVKM. The full variable domain, in which reference TRBV28 and TRBJ2-3 provide the parts outside the CDR3, is DVKVTQSSRYLVKRTGEKVFLECVQDMDHENMFWYRQDPGLGLRLIYFSYDVKMKEKGDIPEGYSVSREKKERFSLILESASTNQTSMYLCASSFWPAIHTQYFGPGTRLTVL.

This chain links TRBV6-6 with TRBJ2-2; unclear D gene. Per germline, CDR1 MNHNY and CDR2 SVGAGI (reference sequence). Trimming removed 5 bases at V and 4 bases at J, with 8 bases between. The CDR3 spans 13 residues. The CDR3 region has the DNA TGTGCCAGCAGTGGGCGAGTCACCGGGGAGCTGTTTTTT. Translated, it gives CASSGRVTGELFF.

The V call is TRBV2, the J call TRBJ1-5; 7 positions agree with TRBD1. The V gene's germline CDR1 is SNHLY and CDR2 FYNNEI. J was trimmed by 2 bases and V by 4 bases; bases with no gene match: 5. This CDR3 spans 15 amino acids. The CDR3 region has the DNA TGTGCCAGCAGTGTAGACAGGGTAGGCAATCAGCCCCAGCATTTT. It codes for CASSVDRVGNQPQHF.

The chain has TRBV6-1 and TRBJ2-1, with D possibly TRBD1 on 6 matching bases. The CDR3 runs 12 residues. V was clipped by 8 bases and J by 2 bases, with 7 bases between them. Germline assignment: CDR1 MNHNS and CDR2 SASEGT. The DNA of the CDR3 is TGTGCCAGCGGGGGCCCCTACAATGAGCAGTTCTTC. As protein: CASGGPYNEQFF.

This chain connects TRBV4-2 to TRBJ1-2; no reliable D call. Germline lookup yields CDR1 LGHNA and CDR2 YNFKEQ. The CDR3 contains 13 residues. Trimming stripped 1 base from V and 4 bases from J, with 7 bases between. The CDR3 DNA follows: TGTGCCAGCAGCCAAGCTTACTCCTATGGCTACACCTTC. As protein: CASSQAYSYGYTF.

This CDR3 reads CASSSAGGVLREQYF. The CDR3 region has the DNA TGTGCCAGCAGCTCGGCGGGGGGGGTATTGCGCGAGCAGTACTTC. The chain is built from TRBV5-4 and TRBJ2-7; 9 nucleotides match TRBD2. J was trimmed by 6 bases and V by 3 bases; bases with no gene match: 10. Germline V CDR1 and CDR2: SGHNT, YYREEE (reference sequence). The CDR3 has 15 amino acids.

The chain has TRBV6-5 and TRBJ2-5; 8 bases line up with TRBD2. This CDR3 is 14 amino acids long. The germline CDR1 and CDR2 sequences are MNHEY and SVGAGI. J lost 5 bases, V lost 6 bases, and 8 bases had no gene match. The CDR3 is CASRTAGGRETQYF. The CDR3 DNA sequence: TGTGCCAGCAGAACCGCGGGGGGCCGGGAGACCCAGTACTTC.

V and J are TRBV28 and TRBJ2-1; 11 bases are a match to TRBD1. The J segment lost 7 bases and the V segment lost 6 bases, leaving 8 bases of the junction unmatched. Germline values: CDR1 MDHEN, CDR2 SYDVKM. The CDR3 spans 15 residues. This CDR3 is CASSGRRDRGNEQFF. As DNA, the CDR3 is TGTGCCAGCAGCGGGCGACGGGACAGGGGGAATGAGCAGTTCTTC.